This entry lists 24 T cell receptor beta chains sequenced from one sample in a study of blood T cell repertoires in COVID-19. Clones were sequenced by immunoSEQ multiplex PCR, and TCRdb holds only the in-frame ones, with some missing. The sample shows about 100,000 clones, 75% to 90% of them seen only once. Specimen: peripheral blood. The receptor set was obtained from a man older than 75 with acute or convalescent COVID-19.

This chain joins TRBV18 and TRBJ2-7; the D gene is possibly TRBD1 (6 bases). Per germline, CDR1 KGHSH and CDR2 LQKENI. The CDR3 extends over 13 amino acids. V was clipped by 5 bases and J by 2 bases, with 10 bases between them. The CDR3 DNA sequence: TGTGCCAGCTCAAGATACAGGGCCTACGAGCAGTACTTC. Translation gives CASSRYRAYEQYF.

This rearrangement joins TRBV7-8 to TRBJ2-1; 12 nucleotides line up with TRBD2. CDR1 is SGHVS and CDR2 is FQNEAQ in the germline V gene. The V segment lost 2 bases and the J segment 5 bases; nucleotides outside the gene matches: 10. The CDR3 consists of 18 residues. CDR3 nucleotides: TGTGCCAGCAGCTTAAAATCCGAGACTAGCGGGAGTAACAATGAGCAGTTCTTC. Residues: CASSLKSETSGSNNEQFF.

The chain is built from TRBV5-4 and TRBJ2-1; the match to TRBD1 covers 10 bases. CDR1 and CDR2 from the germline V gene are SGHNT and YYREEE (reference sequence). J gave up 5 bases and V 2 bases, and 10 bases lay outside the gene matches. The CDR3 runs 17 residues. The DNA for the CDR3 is TGTGCCAGCAGCTTTCCCGGAAGACAGGGGGCGGACAATGAGCAGTTCTTC. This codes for CASSFPGRQGADNEQFF.

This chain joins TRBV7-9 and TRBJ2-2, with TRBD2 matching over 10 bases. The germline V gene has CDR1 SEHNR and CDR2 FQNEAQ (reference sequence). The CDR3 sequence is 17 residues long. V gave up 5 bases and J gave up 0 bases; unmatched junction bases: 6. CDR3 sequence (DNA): TGTGCCAGCAGCCCAGGACTAGCGGCCGCGAACACCGGGGAGCTGTTTTTT. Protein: CASSPGLAAANTGELFF.

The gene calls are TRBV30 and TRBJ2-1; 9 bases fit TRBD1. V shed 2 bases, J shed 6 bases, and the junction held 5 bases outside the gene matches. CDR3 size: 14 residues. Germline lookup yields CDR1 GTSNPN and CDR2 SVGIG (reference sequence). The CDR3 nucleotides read TGTGCCTGGAGTCCCGGGACAGGGCGCAATGAGCAGTTCTTC. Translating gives CAWSPGTGRNEQFF.

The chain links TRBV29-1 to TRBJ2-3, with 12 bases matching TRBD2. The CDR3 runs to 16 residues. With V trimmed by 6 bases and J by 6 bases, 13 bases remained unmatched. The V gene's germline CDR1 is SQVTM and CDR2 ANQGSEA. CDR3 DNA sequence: TGCAGCGTCCAACAGGCTAGCGGGAGGGCCGGGGATACGCAGTATTTT. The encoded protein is CSVQQASGRAGDTQYF.

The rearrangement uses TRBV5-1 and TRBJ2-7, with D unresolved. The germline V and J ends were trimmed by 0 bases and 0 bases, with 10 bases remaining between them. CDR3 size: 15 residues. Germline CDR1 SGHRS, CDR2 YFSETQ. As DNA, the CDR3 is TGCGCCAGCAGCTTGGGGGCAGGAAGCTCCTACGAGCAGTACTTC. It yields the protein CASSLGAGSSYEQYF.

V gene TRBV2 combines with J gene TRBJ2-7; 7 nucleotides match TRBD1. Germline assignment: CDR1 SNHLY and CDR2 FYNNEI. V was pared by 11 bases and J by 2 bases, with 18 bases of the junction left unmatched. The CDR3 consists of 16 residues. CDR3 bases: TGTGCCTGGGTAGGGGAGACAGGGACCTCTCCCTACGAGCAGTACTTC. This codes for CAWVGETGTSPYEQYF.

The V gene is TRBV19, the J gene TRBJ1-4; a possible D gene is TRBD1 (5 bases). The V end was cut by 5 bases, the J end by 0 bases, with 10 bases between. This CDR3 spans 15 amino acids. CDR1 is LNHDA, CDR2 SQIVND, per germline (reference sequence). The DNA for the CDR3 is TGTGCCAGTAGTCCCGGGACTACAACTAATGAAAAACTGTTTTTT. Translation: CASSPGTTTNEKLFF.

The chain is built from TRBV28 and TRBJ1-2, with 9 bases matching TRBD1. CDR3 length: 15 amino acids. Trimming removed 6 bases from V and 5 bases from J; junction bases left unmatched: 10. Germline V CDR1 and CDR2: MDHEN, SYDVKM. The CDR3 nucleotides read TGTGCCAGCAGAGGACAGGGGCTCCCGGAGTATGGCTACACCTTC. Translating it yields CASRGQGLPEYGYTF.

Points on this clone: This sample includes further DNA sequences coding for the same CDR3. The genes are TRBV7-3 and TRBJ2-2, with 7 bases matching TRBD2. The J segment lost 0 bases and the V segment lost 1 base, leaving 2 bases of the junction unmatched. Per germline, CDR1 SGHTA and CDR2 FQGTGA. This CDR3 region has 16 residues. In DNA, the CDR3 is TGTGCCAGCAGCTTAAACGGGGGGACGAACACCGGGGAGCTGTTTTTT. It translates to CASSLNGGTNTGELFF. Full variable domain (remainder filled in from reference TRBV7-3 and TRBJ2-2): GAGVSQTPSNKVTEKGKYVELRCDPISGHTALYWYRQSLGQGPEFLIYFQGTGAADDSGLPNDRFFAVRPEGSVSTLKIQRTERGDSAVYLCASSLNGGTNTGELFFGEGSRLTVL.

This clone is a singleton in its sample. The CDR3, as DNA: TGTGCCAGCAGCGTGACCGGACAGGAAAAACTGTTTTTT. Translation gives CASSVTGQEKLFF. This chain links TRBV9 with TRBJ1-4, with D perhaps matching TRBD1 (6 bases). V was clipped by 2 bases and J by 8 bases, with 10 bases between them. Germline CDR1 and CDR2: SGDLS and YYNGEE. The CDR3 is 13 residues long.

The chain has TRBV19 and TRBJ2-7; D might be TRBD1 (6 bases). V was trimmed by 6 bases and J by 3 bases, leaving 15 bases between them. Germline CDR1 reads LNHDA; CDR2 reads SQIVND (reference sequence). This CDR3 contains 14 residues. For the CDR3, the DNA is TGTGCCAGTAGCGTCGCAGGGGTTATCTACGAGCAGTACTTC. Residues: CASSVAGVIYEQYF.

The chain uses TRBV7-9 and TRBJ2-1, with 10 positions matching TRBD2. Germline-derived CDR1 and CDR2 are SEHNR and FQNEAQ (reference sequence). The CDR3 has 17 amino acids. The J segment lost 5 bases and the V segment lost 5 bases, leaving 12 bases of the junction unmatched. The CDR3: CASSPRGSGRTHNEQFF. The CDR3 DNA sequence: TGTGCCAGCAGCCCTCGCGGTAGCGGGAGGACCCACAATGAGCAGTTCTTC.

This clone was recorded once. Here the CDR3 reads CASSQELAGYEQYF. In nucleotides, the CDR3 is TGCGCCAGCAGCCAAGAACTAGCGGGCTACGAGCAGTACTTC. The chain is built from TRBV4-1 and TRBJ2-7, with TRBD2 identical over 9 bases. Germline V gene lookup returns CDR1 MGHRA and CDR2 YSYEKL. With 0 bases clipped from V and 3 bases from J, the junction kept 0 bases outside the gene matches. The CDR3 has 14 amino acids.

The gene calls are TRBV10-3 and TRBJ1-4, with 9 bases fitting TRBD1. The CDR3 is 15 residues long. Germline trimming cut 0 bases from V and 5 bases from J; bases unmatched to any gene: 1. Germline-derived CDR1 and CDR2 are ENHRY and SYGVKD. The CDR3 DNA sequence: TGTGCCATCAGTGAGTCGACAGGGGGGAATGAAAAACTGTTTTTT. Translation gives CAISESTGGNEKLFF.

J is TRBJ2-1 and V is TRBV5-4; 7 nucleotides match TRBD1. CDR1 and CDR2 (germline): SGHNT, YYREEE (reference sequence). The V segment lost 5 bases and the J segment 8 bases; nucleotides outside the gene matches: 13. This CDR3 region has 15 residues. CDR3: CASSSGTASTHEQFF. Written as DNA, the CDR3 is TGTGCCAGCAGTTCCGGGACAGCCAGCACCCATGAGCAGTTCTTC.

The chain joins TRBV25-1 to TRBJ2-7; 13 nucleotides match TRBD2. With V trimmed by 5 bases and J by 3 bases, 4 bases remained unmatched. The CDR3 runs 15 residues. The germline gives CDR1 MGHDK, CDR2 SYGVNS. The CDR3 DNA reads TGTGCCAGCAGTAGAGGGACTAGCGGGATCTACGAGCAGTACTTC. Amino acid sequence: CASSRGTSGIYEQYF.

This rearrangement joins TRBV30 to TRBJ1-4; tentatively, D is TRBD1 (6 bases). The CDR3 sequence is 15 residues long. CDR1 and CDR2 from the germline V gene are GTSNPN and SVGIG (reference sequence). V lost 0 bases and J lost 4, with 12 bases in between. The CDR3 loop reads CAWSVLGTNNEKLFF. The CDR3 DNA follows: TGTGCCTGGAGTGTACTCGGGACAAATAATGAAAAACTGTTTTTT. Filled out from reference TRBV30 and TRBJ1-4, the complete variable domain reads SQTIHQWPATLVQPVGSPLSLECTVEGTSNPNLYWYRQAAGRGLQLLFYSVGIGQISSEVPQNLSASRPQDRQFILSSKKLLLSDSGFYLCAWSVLGTNNEKLFFGSGTQLSVL.

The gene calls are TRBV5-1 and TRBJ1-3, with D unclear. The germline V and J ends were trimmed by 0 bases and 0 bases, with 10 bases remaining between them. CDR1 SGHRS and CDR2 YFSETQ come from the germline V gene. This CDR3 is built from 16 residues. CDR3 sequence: CASSLGHPVSGNTIYF. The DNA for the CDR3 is TGCGCCAGCAGCTTGGGACATCCGGTCTCTGGAAACACCATATATTTT.

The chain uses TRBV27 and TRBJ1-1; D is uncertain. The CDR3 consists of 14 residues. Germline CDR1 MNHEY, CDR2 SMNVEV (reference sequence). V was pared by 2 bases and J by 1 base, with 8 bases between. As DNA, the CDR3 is TGTGCCAGCAGTTTAGGGCGGGGGAACACTGAAGCTTTCTTT. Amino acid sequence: CASSLGRGNTEAFF.

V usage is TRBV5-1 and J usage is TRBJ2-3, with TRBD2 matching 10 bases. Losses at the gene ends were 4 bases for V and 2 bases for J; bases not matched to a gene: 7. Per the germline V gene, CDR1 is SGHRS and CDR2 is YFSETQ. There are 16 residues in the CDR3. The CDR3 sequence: CASSPGLAANTDTQYF. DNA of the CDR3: TGCGCCAGCAGCCCCGGACTAGCGGCCAACACAGATACGCAGTATTTT.

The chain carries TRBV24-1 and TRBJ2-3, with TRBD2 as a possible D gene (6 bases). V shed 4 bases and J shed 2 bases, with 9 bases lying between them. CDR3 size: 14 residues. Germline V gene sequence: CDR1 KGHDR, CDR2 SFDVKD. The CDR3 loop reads CATSDSGVTDTQYF. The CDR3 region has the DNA TGTGCCACCAGTGACTCGGGAGTCACAGATACGCAGTATTTT.

This CDR3 is CASTPTGTSGRDTQYF. The CDR3 coding sequence is TGTGCCAGTACCCCAACCGGGACTAGCGGGCGGGATACGCAGTATTTT. This chain connects TRBV19 to TRBJ2-3; TRBD2 matches 12 bases. The junction had 11 bases not matched to a gene; V was cut back by 7 bases and J by 6 bases. Germline V lookup: CDR1 LNHDA, CDR2 SQIVND (reference sequence). CDR3 length: 16 residues.